A selection of T cell receptor beta chains follows, all from one sample in a study of blood T cell repertoires in COVID-19. Data came from immunoSEQ multiplex PCR; TCRdb stores just in-frame clones and leaves some out. The sample has some 48,000 clones, 80% to 90% seen once; the top ten hold over 2.5%. Sequencing was performed on peripheral blood. The receptors shown here come from a woman of 80 years or more with acute or convalescent COVID-19. CDR3s include the opening cysteine and the closing phenylalanine or tryptophan. The order of the fields is D gene, J gene, V gene, clone size, CDR3 protein, CDR3 DNA. A D gene is named only where the DNA matches it firmly. Rows give clone size only sometimes, using once, few, many, or a class for an expanded clone.

-	TRBJ1-2	TRBV10-1	once	CASTRLGPPARGYTF	TGCGCCAGCACCCGATTGGGCCCCCCCGCACGCGGCTACACCTTC
TRBD2	TRBJ2-1	TRBV4-2	once	CASSQPGLAGGFYNEQFF	TGTGCCAGCAGCCAACCTGGACTAGCGGGGGGGTTCTACAATGAGCAGTTCTTC
-	TRBJ1-4	TRBV12-5	-	CASGFWSRGRNEKLFF	TGTGCTAGTGGTTTTTGGAGCAGGGGCCGTAATGAAAAACTGTTTTTT
-	TRBJ1-1	TRBV5-1	-	CASSAQGGNTEAFF	TGCGCCAGCAGCGCGCAGGGAGGTAATACTGAAGCTTTCTTT
-	TRBJ2-5	TRBV7-2	-	CASSTLSAQETQYF	TGTGCCAGCAGCACGCTAAGTGCCCAAGAGACCCAGTACTTC
TRBD2	TRBJ2-5	TRBV5-1	-	CASSWAGGGQETQYF	TGCGCCAGCAGCTGGGCCGGGGGGGGACAAGAGACCCAGTACTTC
TRBD2	TRBJ2-4	TRBV6-2/TRBV6-3	-	CASSSRRGGEDIQYF	TGTGCCAGCAGTTCCCGCCGGGGAGGGGAGGACATTCAGTACTTC
-	TRBJ1-4	TRBV5-5	-	CASSLGSGEGEKLFF	TGTGCCAGCAGCTTGGGGTCAGGGGAGGGCGAAAAACTGTTTTTT
-	TRBJ1-1	TRBV12-5	-	CASGPDSPNTEAFF	TGTGCTAGTGGACCTGACAGCCCGAACACTGAAGCTTTCTTT
TRBD1	TRBJ1-2	TRBV20-1	-	CSASAGTRGGHWLNF	TGCAGTGCTAGTGCCGGGACCAGAGGGGGCCACTGGCTTAACTTC
TRBD2	TRBJ2-3	TRBV30	-	CAWNGKRGGKGDTQYF	TGTGCCTGGAATGGGAAGCGGGGTGGAAAGGGGGATACGCAGTATTTT
TRBD1	TRBJ1-5	TRBV6-2/TRBV6-3	-	CASSYGTGSNQPQHF	TGTGCCAGCAGTTACGGGACAGGGAGCAATCAGCCCCAGCATTTT
TRBD2	TRBJ2-5	TRBV30	-	CAWSALAGGQETQYF	TGTGCCTGGAGTGCTCTAGCGGGGGGTCAAGAGACCCAGTACTTC
TRBD1	TRBJ2-5	TRBV4-1	-	CASSHEPGQGVETQYF	TGCGCCAGCAGCCATGAACCGGGACAGGGAGTTGAGACCCAGTACTTC
TRBD2	TRBJ2-3	TRBV9	-	CASNRRELTDTQYF	TGTGCCAGCAATCGGCGGGAGCTCACAGATACGCAGTATTTT
-	TRBJ2-3	TRBV7-8	-	CASSLALSTDTQYF	TGTGCCAGCAGCTTAGCGCTAAGCACAGATACGCAGTATTTT